What follows are 10 T cell receptor beta chains derived from one specimen sequenced in a study of cytomegalovirus exposure and HLA in healthy donors (dated by TCRdb to the late 2010s). The method behind the library was the immunoSEQ multiplex PCR assay. A mixture of 60 forward primers for TCR Vbeta segments and 13 reverse primers for TCR Jbeta segments was used in the multiplex PCR. Sourced from immuneACCESS, this table was stored by TCRdb with only in-frame sequences that have V and J called. A share of the clones is absent; for the studies checked, an unresolved V gene accounts for under half, and the remainder has no known explanation. The sample table contains more than 140,000 clones; only one count was recorded for roughly 85% of them. The ten largest make up 0.5% to 0.85% of the sample. Sequencing was done on a sample of PBMCs. The receptors originated from a male donor in good health and CMV-seronegative.

This rearrangement joins TRBV6-5 to TRBJ1-1, with D possibly matching TRBD1 (5 bases). V was cut by 2 bases and J by 4 bases, with 14 bases left in between. The CDR3 spans 15 residues. Looked up from germline, CDR1 is MNHEY and CDR2 is SVGAGI. CDR3 sequence reads: CASSYGSGAPTEAFF. As DNA, the CDR3 is TGTGCCAGCAGTTACGGTAGCGGGGCGCCCACTGAAGCTTTCTTT.

This chain links TRBV6-5 with TRBJ2-7; 8 bases fit TRBD1. CDR1 and CDR2 from the germline V gene are MNHEY and SVGAGI. This CDR3 region has 15 residues. J was trimmed by 2 bases and V by 6 bases; bases with no gene match: 9. The CDR3 sequence: CASRKGQEAAYEQYF. CDR3 bases: TGTGCCAGCAGAAAGGGACAGGAGGCTGCCTACGAGCAGTACTTC.

The chain is built from TRBV28 and TRBJ2-5; D might be TRBD1 (6 bases). Per the germline V gene, CDR1 is MDHEN and CDR2 is SYDVKM. V lost 0 bases and J 1 base, leaving 9 bases between the germline ends. The CDR3 extends over 15 amino acids. CDR3 nucleotides: TGTGCCAGCAGTTTATGGGGCAGGGGCCAAGAGACCCAGTACTTC. Amino acids: CASSLWGRGQETQYF.

The chain has TRBV11-3 and TRBJ2-7, with 10 bases fitting TRBD1. V shed 5 bases and J 4 bases; nucleotides not matched to a gene: 8. The germline gives CDR1 SGHNT, CDR2 YENEEA. The length of the CDR3 is 15 residues. CDR3 loop: CASSPGQGWGYEQYF. The CDR3 bases are TGTGCCAGCAGCCCGGGACAGGGGTGGGGTTACGAGCAGTACTTC.

As DNA, the CDR3 is TGTGCCAGCGGGCTAGGACTAAACACCGGGGAGCTGTTTTTT. Translating gives CASGLGLNTGELFF. The chain couples TRBV7-9 to TRBJ2-2, with D possibly being TRBD2 (6 bases). The CDR3 runs to 14 residues. Trimming shortened V by 8 bases and J by 2 bases, and 12 bases separated the two germline ends. Per the germline V gene, CDR1 is SEHNR and CDR2 is FQNEAQ (reference sequence).

The chain carries TRBV5-1 and TRBJ2-5, with D unclear. The CDR3 has 13 residues. V lost 0 bases, J lost 5 bases, and 8 bases lay in between. Germline V gives CDR1 SGHRS, CDR2 YFSETQ. For the CDR3, the DNA is TGCGCCAGCAGCTTGGCGCCACACGAGACCCAGTACTTC. The encoded protein is CASSLAPHETQYF.

This clone has only a few counts. The rearrangement joins TRBV5-4 to TRBJ2-1, with TRBD2 identical over 13 bases. The CDR3 totals 15 residues. Trimming at V came to 4 bases and at J to 5 bases, leaving 3 bases not matched to a gene. Germline V lookup: CDR1 SGHNT, CDR2 YYREEE (reference sequence). CDR3 in amino acids: CASSRTSGGDNEQFF. Here the CDR3 DNA reads TGTGCCAGCAGCCGGACTAGCGGGGGAGACAATGAGCAGTTCTTC.

This rearrangement joins TRBV29-1 to TRBJ1-2; D gene uncertain. Germline V gene lookup returns CDR1 SQVTM and CDR2 ANQGSEA. Trimming took off 2 bases at V and 5 bases at J, with 9 bases between the two ends. The CDR3 runs to 12 residues. The DNA for the CDR3 is TGCAGCGTTGAAACTACGGGGTATGGCTACACCTTC. Translating gives CSVETTGYGYTF. Filled out from reference TRBV29-1 and TRBJ1-2, the complete variable domain reads SAVISQKPSRDICQRGTSLTIQCQVDSQVTMMFWYRQQPGQSLTLIATANQGSEATYESGFVIDKFPISRPNLTFSTLTVSNMSPEDSSIYLCSVETTGYGYTFGSGTRLTVV.

This clone was seen a single time. This chain uses TRBV5-1 with TRBJ1-5, with D maybe TRBD1 (5 bases). The CDR3 sequence is 13 residues long. V lost 2 bases and J 5 bases, leaving 8 bases between the germline ends. Per the germline V gene, CDR1 is SGHRS and CDR2 is YFSETQ. CDR3 in amino acids: CASSLVRDQPQHF. For the CDR3, the DNA is TGCGCCAGCAGCTTAGTCAGGGATCAGCCCCAGCATTTT.

This sequence joins TRBV5-1 and TRBJ2-7, with D tentatively TRBD2 (7 bases). Germline V lookup: CDR1 SGHRS, CDR2 YFSETQ. This CDR3 region has 14 residues. Deletions cut 7 bases from V and 5 bases from J, with 19 bases between. CDR3 sequence: CASARTGGADEQYF. The CDR3 DNA reads as TGCGCCAGCGCCCGGACGGGGGGCGCAGACGAGCAGTACTTC.